Listed here are 26 T cell receptor beta chains from one sample, sequenced in a study of shared clonotypes between healthy human individuals. The assay was immunoSEQ multiplex PCR, and TCRdb's table has in-frame clones only and misses some. Of about 2.3 million clones in the sample, over 85% were seen once. The sample was naive CD4+ T cells from PBMCs. Subset denoted: CD45RA+ positively selected. The source of these receptors is a man between 18 and 29 years old in good health. Some clones in this sample may be carry-over from other donors' samples.

In its sample, this clone was seen a few times. The identical CDR3 is also encoded by other nucleotide sequences in the sample. The rearrangement links TRBV15 to TRBJ2-7; no firm D call. The germline V gene has CDR1 LNHNV and CDR2 YYDKDF (reference sequence). V was clipped by 0 bases and J by 6 bases, with 6 bases between them. This CDR3 contains 12 residues. CDR3 residues: CATSRDLSEQYF. The CDR3 DNA reads as TGTGCCACCAGCAGAGATCTCTCCGAGCAGTACTTC.

This clone was observed a single time. V gene TRBV5-5 combines with J gene TRBJ1-5; no clear D gene. Per germline, CDR1 SGHKS and CDR2 YYEKEE (reference sequence). Deletions cut 6 bases from V and 2 bases from J, with 15 bases between. CDR3 length: 15 amino acids. Here the CDR3 DNA reads TGTGCCAGCACCCAGGCCCCGCTGGGCAATCAGCCCCAGCATTTT. As protein: CASTQAPLGNQPQHF.

J is TRBJ2-7 and V is TRBV28; 8 nucleotides agree with TRBD2. The V segment lost 5 bases and the J segment 5 bases; nucleotides outside the gene matches: 8. This CDR3 is 14 amino acids long. Germline CDR1 reads MDHEN; CDR2 reads SYDVKM. The CDR3 region is CASSLDGLADEQYF. As DNA, the CDR3 is TGTGCCAGCAGTCTCGACGGACTAGCCGACGAGCAGTACTTC.

V and J are TRBV6-6 and TRBJ1-1, with D unclear. V was shortened by 6 bases and J by 2 bases, with 7 bases between the two germline ends. Germline CDR1 and CDR2: MNHNY and SVGAGI (reference sequence). The CDR3 covers 12 residues. In nucleotides, the CDR3 is TGTGCCAGCAGGTCGAGAAACACTGAAGCTTTCTTT. It codes for CASRSRNTEAFF.

This rearrangement joins TRBV5-1 to TRBJ1-1; D is perhaps TRBD1 (6 bases). The CDR3 covers 15 residues. Trimming took off 3 bases at V and 0 bases at J, with 12 bases between the two ends. Germline CDR1 is SGHRS and CDR2 is YFSETQ. Here the CDR3 reads CASSSLGTMNTEAFF. CDR3 in DNA: TGCGCCAGCAGCTCATTAGGGACAATGAACACTGAAGCTTTCTTT.

This clone was counted a single time. This CDR3 is also generated by other DNA sequences in the sample. The rearrangement links TRBV5-6 to TRBJ1-3; unclear D gene. The CDR3 is made up of 14 amino acids. The germline V gene has CDR1 SGHDT and CDR2 YYEEEE. V lost 0 bases and J 0 bases, leaving 4 bases between the germline ends. This CDR3 reads CASSLGSSGNTIYF. In DNA, the CDR3 is TGTGCCAGCAGCTTGGGAAGCTCTGGAAACACCATATATTTT.

The chain carries TRBV28 and TRBJ2-1; D is possibly TRBD1 (6 bases). The V gene's germline CDR1 is MDHEN and CDR2 SYDVKM. The length of the CDR3 is 15 residues. Deletions cut 3 bases from V and 0 bases from J, with 9 bases between. The CDR3 here is CASSFPGASYNEQFF. CDR3 DNA: TGTGCCAGCAGTTTTCCAGGGGCCTCCTACAATGAGCAGTTCTTC.

As concerns this clone: Additional DNA sequences in this sample encode the identical CDR3. V gene TRBV7-9 combines with J gene TRBJ2-1; D unresolved. CDR3 size: 11 residues. Germline CDR1 SEHNR, CDR2 FQNEAQ (reference sequence). Trimming removed 4 bases from V and 9 bases from J, with 7 bases in between. The CDR3, as DNA: TGTGCCAGCAGCTCGGGCGGTGAGCAGTTCTTC. Protein sequence: CASSSGGEQFF.

This clone was detected once. V is TRBV29-1 and J is TRBJ2-7, with TRBD1 matching 7 bases. The V segment lost 8 bases and the J segment 1 base; nucleotides outside the gene matches: 8. The CDR3 covers 13 residues. Germline-derived CDR1 and CDR2 are SQVTM and ANQGSEA. The CDR3 coding sequence is TGCAGCCCAGAAACAGGGGTTTCCTACGAGCAGTACTTC. Protein: CSPETGVSYEQYF.

This clone was seen a few times. The chain joins TRBV7-3 to TRBJ1-5; no firm D call. The CDR3 totals 16 residues. CDR1 is SGHTA and CDR2 is FQGTGA in the germline V gene. The V and J ends lost 4 bases and 7 bases respectively, with 20 bases between them. The CDR3 sequence: CASSSGPTQSGQPQHF. The CDR3, as DNA: TGTGCCAGCAGCTCAGGACCGACCCAGTCGGGGCAGCCCCAGCATTTT. Together with reference TRBV7-3 and TRBJ1-5, the CDR3 gives the full variable domain: GAGVSQTPSNKVTEKGKYVELRCDPISGHTALYWYRQSLGQGPEFLIYFQGTGAADDSGLPNDRFFAVRPEGSVSTLKIQRTERGDSAVYLCASSSGPTQSGQPQHFGDGTRLSIL.

The V call is TRBV7-9, the J call TRBJ1-1; weak D call: TRBD1 (6 bases). Germline V lookup: CDR1 SEHNR, CDR2 FQNEAQ (reference sequence). Trimming shortened V by 5 bases and J by 3 bases, and 13 bases separated the two germline ends. The CDR3 is 14 amino acids. CDR3 amino acids: CASSRRGRDTEAFF. CDR3 in DNA: TGTGCCAGCAGCCGGAGGGGGAGGGACACTGAAGCTTTCTTT.

The chain has TRBV5-1 and TRBJ1-2; 8 bases match TRBD1. J lost 9 bases, V lost 4 bases, and 8 bases had no gene match. Germline V CDR1 and CDR2: SGHRS, YFSETQ. There are 13 residues in the CDR3. CDR3 amino acids: CASSLRTGYSYTF. The CDR3 DNA sequence: TGCGCCAGCAGCCTCCGGACAGGGTATAGCTACACCTTC.

The chain combines TRBV4-1 with TRBJ1-4; 11 bases agree with TRBD1. V shed 2 bases and J 2 bases; nucleotides not matched to a gene: 4. Germline-derived CDR1 and CDR2 are MGHRA and YSYEKL. This CDR3 has 17 residues. Written as DNA, the CDR3 is TGCGCCAGCAGCCAACCGGACAGGGGGCGCACTAATGAAAAACTGTTTTTT. This sequence encodes CASSQPDRGRTNEKLFF.

The CDR3 sequence: CASSSLTSSDTQYF. The CDR3 nucleotides are TGCGCCAGCAGCTCCCTTACCTCCTCAGATACGCAGTATTTT. The chain employs TRBV5-1 and TRBJ2-3; D is undetermined. The CDR3 is 14 residues long. CDR1 is SGHRS, CDR2 YFSETQ, per germline. The V gene lost 3 bases and the J gene lost 4 bases, with 12 bases spanning the gap. Complete variable domain (other parts from reference TRBV5-1 and TRBJ2-3): KAGVTQTPRYLIKTRGQQVTLSCSPISGHRSVSWYQQTPGQGLQFLFEYFSETQRNKGNFPGRFSGRQFSNSRSEMNVSTLELGDSALYLCASSSLTSSDTQYFGPGTRLTVL.

This clone was seen a single time. This rearrangement joins TRBV7-7 to TRBJ2-1; tentatively, D is TRBD1 (5 bases). CDR1 and CDR2 (germline): SSHAT, FNYEAQ (reference sequence). The length of the CDR3 is 16 residues. V was trimmed by 5 bases and J by 8 bases, leaving 22 bases between them. The DNA for the CDR3 is TGTGCCAGCAGCCCCAGGGCAGGGATTATTGTCGATGAGCAGTTCTTC. It is translated as CASSPRAGIIVDEQFF.

About this clone: The conserved final phenylalanine or tryptophan is absent from the CDR3, which likely points to a read error. Because the CDR3's place on the DNA is in doubt, the DNA is left out and the CDR3 is given as listed by TCRdb. V and J are TRBV4-1 and TRBJ2-7. The CDR3 has 8 amino acids, counting both end residues. The germline CDR1 and CDR2 sequences are MGHRA and YSYEKL. CDR3 residues: CASSHGPH.

The J gene is TRBJ2-7, the V gene TRBV5-4; 9 nucleotides line up with TRBD1. There are 16 residues in the CDR3. With V trimmed by 4 bases and J by 7 bases, 15 bases remained unmatched. The germline CDR1 and CDR2 sequences are SGHNT and YYREEE (reference sequence). The CDR3 loop is CASSPGGTGRTREQYF. CDR3 in DNA: TGTGCCAGCAGCCCCGGGGGGACAGGGAGAACGAGGGAGCAGTACTTC.

This chain connects TRBV2 to TRBJ2-7, with D unresolved. This CDR3 comprises 14 residues. Trimming took off 4 bases at V and 7 bases at J, with 17 bases between the two ends. Germline-derived CDR1 and CDR2 are SNHLY and FYNNEI. The CDR3 sequence is CASSVSGSLGEQYF. CDR3 nucleotides: TGTGCCAGCAGTGTGTCGGGCAGCCTTGGGGAGCAGTACTTC.

The CDR3 reads CASSVGQGNNSPLHF. The CDR3 coding sequence is TGCGCCAGCAGCGTCGGACAGGGGAATAATTCACCCCTCCACTTT. The J gene is TRBJ1-6, the V gene TRBV5-1, with 9 nucleotides matching TRBD1. V lost 4 bases, J lost 5 bases, and 4 bases stayed unmatched. Germline loops: CDR1 SGHRS, CDR2 YFSETQ. The CDR3 runs to 15 residues. The full variable domain, with the rest looked up from reference TRBV5-1 and TRBJ1-6, is KAGVTQTPRYLIKTRGQQVTLSCSPISGHRSVSWYQQTPGQGLQFLFEYFSETQRNKGNFPGRFSGRQFSNSRSEMNVSTLELGDSALYLCASSVGQGNNSPLHFGNGTRLTVT.

The chain recombines TRBV28 with TRBJ2-5; 7 nucleotides agree with TRBD1. The germline V gene encodes CDR1 MDHEN and CDR2 SYDVKM. CDR3 length equals 16 residues. J gave up 2 bases and V 6 bases, and 12 bases lay outside the gene matches. CDR3 residues: CASSPPWDSKQETQYF. CDR3 nucleotides: TGTGCCAGCAGCCCTCCCTGGGACAGCAAACAAGAGACCCAGTACTTC. Drawing the rest from reference TRBV28 and TRBJ2-5, the complete variable domain is DVKVTQSSRYLVKRTGEKVFLECVQDMDHENMFWYRQDPGLGLRLIYFSYDVKMKEKGDIPEGYSVSREKKERFSLILESASTNQTSMYLCASSPPWDSKQETQYFGPGTRLLVL.

The chain links TRBV2 to TRBJ2-1, with TRBD1 as a possible D gene (5 bases). V was shortened by 5 bases and J by 5 bases, with 10 bases between the two germline ends. The CDR3 has 13 residues. The germline gives CDR1 SNHLY, CDR2 FYNNEI. The CDR3 DNA reads TGTGCCAGCAGTAAGGACACAAACAATGAGCAGTTCTTC. Residues: CASSKDTNNEQFF.

The V call is TRBV9, the J call TRBJ2-7; 8 bases align to TRBD1. CDR1 and CDR2 (germline): SGDLS, YYNGEE. The CDR3 extends over 15 amino acids. V lost 3 bases and J lost 6; bases outside the gene matches: 11. The CDR3 coding sequence is TGTGCCAGCAGCGAAAAGACAGGGGCGAACTCCGAGCAGTACTTC. Amino acid sequence: CASSEKTGANSEQYF.

The V gene is TRBV6-6, the J gene TRBJ2-7, with D perhaps TRBD1 or TRBD2 (7 bases each). Germline V CDR1 and CDR2: MNHNY, SVGAGI (reference sequence). The CDR3 runs 15 residues. Trimming cost V 6 bases and J 4 bases, with 19 bases left between them. DNA for the CDR3: TGTGCCAGCAGGATTTTCAGGGGGGGCGAGTACGAGCAGTACTTC. Translated, it gives CASRIFRGGEYEQYF.

The CDR3 region has the DNA TGTGCCAGCGGTATTGGGGGAGCAAGAGGCAATGAGCAGTTCTTC. Its protein is CASGIGGARGNEQFF. The chain uses TRBV28 and TRBJ2-1; D is possibly TRBD1 or TRBD2 (5 bases each). CDR1 and CDR2 from the germline V gene are MDHEN and SYDVKM. The ends were cut back, 8 bases at V and 6 bases at J, with 20 bases in the middle. This CDR3 is 15 amino acids long.

Concerning this clone itself: The same CDR3 is also encoded by other DNA sequences in this sample. The genes are TRBV5-4 and TRBJ2-1, with 12 nucleotides matching TRBD2. The trim removed 4 bases at V and 8 bases at J, leaving 10 bases unmatched. The CDR3 runs 16 residues. The V gene's germline CDR1 is SGHNT and CDR2 YYREEE (reference sequence). DNA of the CDR3: TGTGCCAGCAGCCCGGAACTAGCGGGAGGCGGGGATGAGCAGTTCTTC. Its protein is CASSPELAGGGDEQFF.

The chain carries TRBV5-1 and TRBJ2-7, with TRBD2 matching over 11 bases. In germline, CDR1 is SGHRS, CDR2 YFSETQ. The length of the CDR3 is 14 residues. V trimming: 3 bases; J trimming: 9 bases; junction bases outside the gene matches: 8. CDR3 in DNA: TGCGCCAGCAGCTCTACTAGCGGGAGTAGTGTGCAGTACTTC. This sequence encodes CASSSTSGSSVQYF.